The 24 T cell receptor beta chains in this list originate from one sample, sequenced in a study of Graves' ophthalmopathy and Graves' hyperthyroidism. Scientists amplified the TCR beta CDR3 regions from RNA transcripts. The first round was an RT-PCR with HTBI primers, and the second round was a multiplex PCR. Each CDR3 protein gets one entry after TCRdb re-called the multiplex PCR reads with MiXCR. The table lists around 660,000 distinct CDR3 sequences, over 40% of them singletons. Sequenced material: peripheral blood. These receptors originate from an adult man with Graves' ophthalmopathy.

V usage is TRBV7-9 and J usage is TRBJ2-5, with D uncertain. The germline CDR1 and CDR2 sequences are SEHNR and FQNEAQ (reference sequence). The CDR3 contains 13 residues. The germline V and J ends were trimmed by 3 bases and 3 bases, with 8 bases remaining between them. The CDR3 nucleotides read TGTGCCAGCAGCTTGAACACCAAAGAGACCCAGTACTTC. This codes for CASSLNTKETQYF.

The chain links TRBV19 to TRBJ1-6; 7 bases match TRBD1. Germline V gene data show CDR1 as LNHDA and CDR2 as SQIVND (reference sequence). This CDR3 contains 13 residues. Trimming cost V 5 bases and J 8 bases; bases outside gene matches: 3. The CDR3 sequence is CASSGDRDSPLHF. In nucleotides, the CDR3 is TGTGCCAGTAGTGGAGACAGGGATTCACCCCTCCACTTT.

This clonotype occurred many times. In DNA form, the CDR3 reads TGTGCCAGCATCCACGACGGTACCTATAATTCACCCCTCCACTTT. Its protein product is CASIHDGTYNSPLHF. The chain recombines TRBV12-3 or TRBV12-4 with TRBJ1-6; D unclear. V dropped 7 bases and J dropped 2 bases, with 12 bases sitting between them. The CDR3 totals 15 residues.

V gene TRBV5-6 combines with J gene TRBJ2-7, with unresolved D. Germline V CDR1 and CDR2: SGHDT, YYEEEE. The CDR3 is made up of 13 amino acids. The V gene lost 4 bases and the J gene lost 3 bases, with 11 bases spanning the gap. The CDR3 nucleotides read TGTGCCAGCAGCCCCGGTAAGCGCTACGAGCAGTACTTC. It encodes CASSPGKRYEQYF.

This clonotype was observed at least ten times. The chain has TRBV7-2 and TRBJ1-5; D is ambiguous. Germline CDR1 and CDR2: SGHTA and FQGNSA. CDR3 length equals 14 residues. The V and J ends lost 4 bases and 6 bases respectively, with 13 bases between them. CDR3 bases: TGTGCCAGCAGCTCGCCCGGTCGTGCTCAGCCCCAGCATTTT. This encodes CASSSPGRAQPQHF.

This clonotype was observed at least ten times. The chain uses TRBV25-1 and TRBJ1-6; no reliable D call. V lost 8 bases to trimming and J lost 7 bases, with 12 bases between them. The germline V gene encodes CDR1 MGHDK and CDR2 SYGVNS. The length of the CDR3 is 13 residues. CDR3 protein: CASGVGGNSPLHF. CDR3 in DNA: TGTGCCAGCGGGGTAGGAGGGAATTCACCCCTCCACTTT.

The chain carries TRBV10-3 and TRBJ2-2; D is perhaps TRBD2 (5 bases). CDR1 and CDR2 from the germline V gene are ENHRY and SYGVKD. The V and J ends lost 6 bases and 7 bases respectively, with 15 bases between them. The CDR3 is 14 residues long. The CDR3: CAISTGKDGGELFF. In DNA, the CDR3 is TGTGCCATCAGCACCGGGAAGGACGGCGGGGAGCTGTTTTTT.

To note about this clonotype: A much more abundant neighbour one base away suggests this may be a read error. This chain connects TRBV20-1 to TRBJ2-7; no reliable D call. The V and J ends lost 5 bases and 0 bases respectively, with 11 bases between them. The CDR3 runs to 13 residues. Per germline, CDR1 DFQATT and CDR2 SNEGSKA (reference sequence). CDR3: CSAGRAVSYEQYF. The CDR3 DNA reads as TGCAGTGCTGGTAGGGCAGTCTCCTACGAGCAGTACTTC.

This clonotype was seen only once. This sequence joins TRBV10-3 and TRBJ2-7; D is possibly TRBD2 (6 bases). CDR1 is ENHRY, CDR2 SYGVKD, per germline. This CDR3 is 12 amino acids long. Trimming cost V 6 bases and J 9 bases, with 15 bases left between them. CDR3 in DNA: TGTGCCATCAGAACGGGGGATCCGCTGCAGTACTTC. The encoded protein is CAIRTGDPLQYF.

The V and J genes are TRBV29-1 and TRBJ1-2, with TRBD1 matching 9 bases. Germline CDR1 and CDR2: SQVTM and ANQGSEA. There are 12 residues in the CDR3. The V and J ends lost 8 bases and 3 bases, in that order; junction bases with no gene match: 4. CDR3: CSFGQGHYGYTF. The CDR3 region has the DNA TGCAGCTTTGGACAGGGGCACTATGGCTACACCTTC.

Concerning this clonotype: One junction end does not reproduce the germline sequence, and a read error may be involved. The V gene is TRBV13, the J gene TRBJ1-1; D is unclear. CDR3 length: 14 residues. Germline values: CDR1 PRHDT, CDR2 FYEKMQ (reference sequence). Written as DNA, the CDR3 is TGTGCCAGCAGCCTCCTCCGTGGGAACGCTGAAGCTTTCTTT. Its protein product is CASSLLRGNAEAFF.

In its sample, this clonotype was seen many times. CDR3 loop: CASRTGTGRSYEQYF. CDR3 nucleotides: TGTGCCAGCAGGACGGGGACAGGGCGCTCCTACGAGCAGTACTTC. The chain employs TRBV12-3 or TRBV12-4 and TRBJ2-7; TRBD1 agrees at 9 bases. V lost 6 bases and J lost 0; bases outside the gene matches: 6. CDR3 length: 15 amino acids.

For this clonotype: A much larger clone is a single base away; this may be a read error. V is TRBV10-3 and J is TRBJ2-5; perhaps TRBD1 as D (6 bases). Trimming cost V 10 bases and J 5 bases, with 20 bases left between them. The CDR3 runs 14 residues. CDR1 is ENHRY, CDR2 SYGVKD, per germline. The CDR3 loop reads CATTGTTATETQYF. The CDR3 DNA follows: TGTGCCACAACCGGGACAACCGCCACGGAGACCCAGTACTTC.

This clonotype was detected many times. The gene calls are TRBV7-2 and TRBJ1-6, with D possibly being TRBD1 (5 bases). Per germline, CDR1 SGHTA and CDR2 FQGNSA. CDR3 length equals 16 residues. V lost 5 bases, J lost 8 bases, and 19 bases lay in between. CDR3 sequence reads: CASSPRPGLGDSPLHF. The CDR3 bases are TGTGCCAGCAGCCCTCGACCGGGACTCGGAGATTCACCCCTCCACTTT.

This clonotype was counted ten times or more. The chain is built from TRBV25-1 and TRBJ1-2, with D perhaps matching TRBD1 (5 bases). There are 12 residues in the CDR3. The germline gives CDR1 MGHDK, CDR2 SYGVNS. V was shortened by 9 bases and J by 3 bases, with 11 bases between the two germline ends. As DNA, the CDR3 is TGTGCCAGTTGGCAGGGTCACTATGGCTACACCTTC. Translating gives CASWQGHYGYTF.

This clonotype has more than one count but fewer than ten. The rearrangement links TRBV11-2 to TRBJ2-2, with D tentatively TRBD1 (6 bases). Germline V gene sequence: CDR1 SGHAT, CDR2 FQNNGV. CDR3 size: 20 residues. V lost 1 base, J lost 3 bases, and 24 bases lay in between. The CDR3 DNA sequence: TGTGCCAGCAGCTTAGTTCCCAGACAGGTTGGGGCCTCGGACACCGGGGAGCTGTTTTTT. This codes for CASSLVPRQVGASDTGELFF. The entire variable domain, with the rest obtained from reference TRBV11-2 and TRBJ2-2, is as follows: EAGVAQSPRYKIIEKRQSVAFWCNPISGHATLYWYQQILGQGPKLLIQFQNNGVVDDSQLPKDRFSAERLKGVDSTLKIQPAKLEDSAVYLCASSLVPRQVGASDTGELFFGEGSRLTVL.

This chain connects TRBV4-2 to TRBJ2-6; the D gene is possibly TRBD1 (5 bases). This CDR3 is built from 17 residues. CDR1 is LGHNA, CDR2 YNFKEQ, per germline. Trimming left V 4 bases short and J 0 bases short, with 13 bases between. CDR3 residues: CASSLQDKTSGANVLTF. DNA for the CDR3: TGTGCCAGCAGCCTCCAGGACAAAACCTCTGGGGCCAACGTCCTGACTTTC.

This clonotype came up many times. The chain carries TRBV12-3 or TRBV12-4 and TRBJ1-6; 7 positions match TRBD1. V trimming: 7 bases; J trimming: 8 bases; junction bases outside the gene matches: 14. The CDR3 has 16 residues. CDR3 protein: CASTSGGLGGYSPLHF. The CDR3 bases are TGTGCCAGCACCTCAGGGGGTCTAGGGGGTTATTCACCCCTCCACTTT.

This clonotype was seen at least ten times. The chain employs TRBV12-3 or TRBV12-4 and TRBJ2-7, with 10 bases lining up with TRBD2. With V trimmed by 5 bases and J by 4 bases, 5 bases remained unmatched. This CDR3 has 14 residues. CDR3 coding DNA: TGTGCCAGCAGTCCGCTAGCGGGAGCTTACGAGCAGTACTTC. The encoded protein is CASSPLAGAYEQYF.

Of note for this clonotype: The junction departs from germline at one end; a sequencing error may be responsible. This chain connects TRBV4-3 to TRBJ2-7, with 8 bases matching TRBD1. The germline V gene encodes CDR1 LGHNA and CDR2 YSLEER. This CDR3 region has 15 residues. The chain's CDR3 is CVSSQGGQAAYEQYF. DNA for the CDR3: TGCGTCAGCAGCCAAGGGGGACAGGCGGCCTACGAGCAGTACTTC.

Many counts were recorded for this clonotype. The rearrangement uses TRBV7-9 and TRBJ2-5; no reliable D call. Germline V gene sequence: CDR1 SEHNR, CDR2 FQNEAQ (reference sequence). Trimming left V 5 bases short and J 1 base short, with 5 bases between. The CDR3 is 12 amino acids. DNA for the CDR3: TGTGCCAGCAGCCTATTCCAAGAGACCCAGTACTTC. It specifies CASSLFQETQYF.

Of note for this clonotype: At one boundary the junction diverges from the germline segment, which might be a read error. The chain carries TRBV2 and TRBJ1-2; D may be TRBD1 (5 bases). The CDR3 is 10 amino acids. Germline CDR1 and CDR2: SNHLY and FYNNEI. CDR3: CASSAGDVIF. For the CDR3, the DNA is TGTGCCAGCAGTGCCGGGGACGTAATTTTC. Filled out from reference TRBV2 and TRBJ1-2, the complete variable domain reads EPEVTQTPSHQVTQMGQEVILRCVPISNHLYFYWYRQILGQKVEFLVSFYNNEISEKSEIFDDQFSVERPDGSNFTLKIRSTKLEDSAMYFCASSAGDVIFGSGTRLTVV.

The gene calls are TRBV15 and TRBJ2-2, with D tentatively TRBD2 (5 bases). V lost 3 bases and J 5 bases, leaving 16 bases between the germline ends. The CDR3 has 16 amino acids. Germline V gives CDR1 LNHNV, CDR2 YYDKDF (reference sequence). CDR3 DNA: TGTGCCACCAGCAGCTCCGCGGGTCTTGAGACCGGGGAGCTGTTTTTT. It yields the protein CATSSSAGLETGELFF.

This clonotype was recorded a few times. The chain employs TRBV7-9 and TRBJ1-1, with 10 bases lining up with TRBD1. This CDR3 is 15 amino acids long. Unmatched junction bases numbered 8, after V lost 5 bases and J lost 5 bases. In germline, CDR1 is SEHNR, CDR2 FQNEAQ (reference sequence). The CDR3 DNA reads TGTGCCAGCAGCAATGACAGGGGGCCCCAAACTGAAGCTTTCTTT. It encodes CASSNDRGPQTEAFF.